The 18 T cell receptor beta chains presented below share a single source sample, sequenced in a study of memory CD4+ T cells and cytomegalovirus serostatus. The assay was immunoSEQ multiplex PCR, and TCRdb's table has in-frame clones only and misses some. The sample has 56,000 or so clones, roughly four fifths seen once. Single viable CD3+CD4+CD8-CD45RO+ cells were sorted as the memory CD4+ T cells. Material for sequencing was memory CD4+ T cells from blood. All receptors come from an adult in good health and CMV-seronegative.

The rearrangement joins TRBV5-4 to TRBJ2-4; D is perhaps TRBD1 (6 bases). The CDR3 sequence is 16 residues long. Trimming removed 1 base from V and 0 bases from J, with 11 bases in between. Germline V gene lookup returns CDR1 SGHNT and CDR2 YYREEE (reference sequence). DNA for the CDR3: TGTGCCAGCAGCTTGAGGGCAGGGGAAGCCAAAAACATTCAGTACTTC. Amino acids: CASSLRAGEAKNIQYF. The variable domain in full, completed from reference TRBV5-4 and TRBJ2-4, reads ETGVTQSPTHLIKTRGQQVTLRCSSQSGHNTVSWYQQALGQGPQFIFQYYREEENGRGNFPPRFSGLQFPNYSSELNVNALELDDSALYLCASSLRAGEAKNIQYFGAGTRLSVL.

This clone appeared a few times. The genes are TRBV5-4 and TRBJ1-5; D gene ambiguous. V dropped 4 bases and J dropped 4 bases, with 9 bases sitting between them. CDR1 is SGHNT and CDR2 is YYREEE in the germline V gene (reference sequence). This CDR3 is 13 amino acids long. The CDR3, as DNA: TGTGCCAGCAGCCTGTCGGGGAATCAGCCCCAGCATTTT. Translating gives CASSLSGNQPQHF.

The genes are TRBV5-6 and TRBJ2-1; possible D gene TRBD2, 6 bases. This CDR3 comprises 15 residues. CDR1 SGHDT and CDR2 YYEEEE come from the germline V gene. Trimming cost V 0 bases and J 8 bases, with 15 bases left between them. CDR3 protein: CASSLAVSGVDEQFF. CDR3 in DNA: TGTGCCAGCAGCTTGGCGGTTAGCGGTGTCGATGAGCAGTTCTTC. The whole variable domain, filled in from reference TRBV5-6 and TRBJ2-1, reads DAGVTQSPTHLIKTRGQQVTLRCSPKSGHDTVSWYQQALGQGPQFIFQYYEEEERQRGNFPDRFSGHQFPNYSSELNVNALLLGDSALYLCASSLAVSGVDEQFFGPGTRLTVL.

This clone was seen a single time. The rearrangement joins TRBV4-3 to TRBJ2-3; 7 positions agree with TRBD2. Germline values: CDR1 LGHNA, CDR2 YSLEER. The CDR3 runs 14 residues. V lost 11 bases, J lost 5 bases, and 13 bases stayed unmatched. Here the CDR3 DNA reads TGCGCCGCAGGGATGGGAGGGCCCCGAGATACGCAGTATTTT. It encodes CAAGMGGPRDTQYF.

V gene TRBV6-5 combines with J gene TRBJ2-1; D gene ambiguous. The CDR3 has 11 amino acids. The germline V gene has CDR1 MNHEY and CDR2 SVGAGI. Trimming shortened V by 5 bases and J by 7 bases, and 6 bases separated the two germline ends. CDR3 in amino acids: CASSHANEQFF. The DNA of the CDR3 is TGTGCCAGCAGTCACGCAAATGAGCAGTTCTTC.

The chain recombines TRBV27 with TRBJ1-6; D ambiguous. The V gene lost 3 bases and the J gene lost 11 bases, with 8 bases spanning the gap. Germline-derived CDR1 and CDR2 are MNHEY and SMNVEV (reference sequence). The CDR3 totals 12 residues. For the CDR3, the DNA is TGTGCCAGCAGTTTCCGTGGGGCACCCCTCCACTTT. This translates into CASSFRGAPLHF.

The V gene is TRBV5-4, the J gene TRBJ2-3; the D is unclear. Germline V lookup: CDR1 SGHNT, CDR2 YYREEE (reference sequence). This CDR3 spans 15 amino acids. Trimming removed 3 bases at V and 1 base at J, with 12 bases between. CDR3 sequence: CASSSYRSRTDTQYF. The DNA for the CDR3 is TGTGCCAGCAGCTCCTACCGTTCCCGCACAGATACGCAGTATTTT.

CDR3 coding DNA: TGTGCCATCAGTGACTCGGGACAGGAGAACACTGAAGCTTTCTTT. Translating gives CAISDSGQENTEAFF. The V call is TRBV10-3, the J call TRBJ1-1; TRBD1 agrees at 8 bases. With V trimmed by 3 bases and J by 1 base, 4 bases remained unmatched. The CDR3 spans 15 residues. CDR1 is ENHRY and CDR2 is SYGVKD in the germline V gene.

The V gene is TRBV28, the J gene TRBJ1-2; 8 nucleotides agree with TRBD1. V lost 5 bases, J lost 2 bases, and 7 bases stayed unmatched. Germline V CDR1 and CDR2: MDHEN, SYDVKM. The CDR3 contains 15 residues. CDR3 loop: CASSPGDRTNYGYTF. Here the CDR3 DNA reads TGTGCCAGCAGTCCCGGGGACAGGACAAACTATGGCTACACCTTC.

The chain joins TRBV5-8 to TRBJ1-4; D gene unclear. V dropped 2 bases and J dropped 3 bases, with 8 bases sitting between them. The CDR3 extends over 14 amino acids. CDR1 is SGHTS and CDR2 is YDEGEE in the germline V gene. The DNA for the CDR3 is TGTGCCAGCAGCTTCGGCCTTTCTAATGAAAAACTGTTTTTT. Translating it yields CASSFGLSNEKLFF.

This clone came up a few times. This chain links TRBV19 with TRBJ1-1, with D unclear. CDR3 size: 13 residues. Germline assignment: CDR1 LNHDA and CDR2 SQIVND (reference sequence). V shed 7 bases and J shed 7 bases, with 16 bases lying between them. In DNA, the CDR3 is TGTGCCAGTAAACCTAGCGGGCTCGTTGAAGCTTTCTTT. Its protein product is CASKPSGLVEAFF.

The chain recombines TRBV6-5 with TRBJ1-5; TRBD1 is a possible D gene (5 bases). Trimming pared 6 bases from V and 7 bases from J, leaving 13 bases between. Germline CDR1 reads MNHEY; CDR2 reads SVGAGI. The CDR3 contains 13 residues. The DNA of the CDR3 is TGTGCCAGCAGCCGGGGGTCTGCCCAGCCCCAGCATTTT. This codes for CASSRGSAQPQHF.

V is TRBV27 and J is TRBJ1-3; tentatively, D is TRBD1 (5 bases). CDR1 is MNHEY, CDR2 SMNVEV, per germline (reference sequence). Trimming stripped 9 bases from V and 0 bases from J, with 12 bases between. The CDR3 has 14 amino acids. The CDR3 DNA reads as TGTGCCAGTAAAGACAGATACTCTGGAAACACCATATATTTT. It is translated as CASKDRYSGNTIYF.

CDR3 protein: CASSLTGAGNTIYF. CDR3 bases: TGTGCCAGCAGCTTGACAGGGGCTGGAAACACCATATATTTT. The J gene is TRBJ1-3, the V gene TRBV5-6; 7 bases match TRBD1. V shed 1 base, J shed 2 bases, and the junction held 0 bases outside the gene matches. The CDR3 is 14 residues long. The germline V gene has CDR1 SGHDT and CDR2 YYEEEE.

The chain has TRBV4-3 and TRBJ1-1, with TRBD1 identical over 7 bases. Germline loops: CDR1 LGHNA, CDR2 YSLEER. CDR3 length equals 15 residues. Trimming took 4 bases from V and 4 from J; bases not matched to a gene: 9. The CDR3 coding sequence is TGCGCCAGCAGCCGGGCACAGGGGTTGGGCACTGAAGCTTTCTTT. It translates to CASSRAQGLGTEAFF.

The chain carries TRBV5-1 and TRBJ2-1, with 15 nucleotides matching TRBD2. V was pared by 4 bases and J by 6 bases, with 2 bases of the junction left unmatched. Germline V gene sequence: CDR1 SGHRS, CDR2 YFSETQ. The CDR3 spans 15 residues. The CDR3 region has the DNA TGCGCCAGCAGCAGGACTAGCGGGGGGGCCAATGAGCAGTTCTTC. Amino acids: CASSRTSGGANEQFF.

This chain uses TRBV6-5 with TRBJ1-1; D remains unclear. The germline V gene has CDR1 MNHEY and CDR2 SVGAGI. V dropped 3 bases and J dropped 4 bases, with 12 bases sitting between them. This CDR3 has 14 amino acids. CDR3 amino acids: CASSYARSGTEAFF. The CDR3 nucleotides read TGTGCCAGCAGTTATGCCAGGTCTGGCACTGAAGCTTTCTTT.

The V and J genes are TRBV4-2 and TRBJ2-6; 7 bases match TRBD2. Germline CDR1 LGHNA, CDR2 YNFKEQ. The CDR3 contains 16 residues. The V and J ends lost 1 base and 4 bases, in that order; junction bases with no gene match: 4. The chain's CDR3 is CASSQGGGSGANVLTF. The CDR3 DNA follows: TGTGCCAGCAGCCAAGGGGGGGGATCAGGGGCCAACGTCCTGACTTTC.